This T cell receptor beta chain was sequenced in a study of shared clonotypes between healthy human individuals. General study findings and limits: Some naive CD4 clonotypes, roughly 5%, turned up in common across several donors.

On this clone itself: Its specificity is not known.

All donors qualified as healthy HIV-negative adults and had experienced no recent acute infections or vaccinations. Germline lookup yields CDR1 SGHRS and CDR2 YFSETQ. V lost 5 bases to trimming and J lost 0 bases, with 12 bases between them. The CDR3 totals 15 residues. Here immunoSEQ multiplex PCR was the method, and the copy in TCRdb shows in-frame clones only, minus some. The sample has approximately 980,000 clones, about 80% seen once. This clonotype was sampled from a man younger than 35 in good health. Sequencing used memory CD4+ T cells sorted from blood. Subset indicated: CD45RA-negative fraction. The chain carries TRBV5-1 and TRBJ1-3; no clear D gene. The CDR3 is CASSPSGNSGNTIYF. DNA for the CDR3: TGCGCCAGCAGTCCCTCTGGGAACTCTGGAAACACCATATATTTT.